Shown below are 3 T cell receptor beta chains from a single sample sequenced in a study of T-cell memory formation after mild COVID-19 (dated by TCRdb to 2020 to 2023). Library preparation employed 5' RACE. Sequenced using an Illumina NovaSeq 6000. TCRdb redid the processing of the public reads, applying fastp at Q25 and MiXCR, and retained in-frame beta chains. Merged by CDR3 protein, the rows form single entries marked with the most common genes and DNA. The sample data list about 90,000 distinct CDR3 sequences, and approximately 13% of these were observed just once. Together, the top ten hold 25% to 35% of the sample. Sequences were obtained from PBMCs or a T cell subset sorted from them (not recorded which). The source of these receptors is an adult woman who had mild COVID-19 (a few samples of this study predate the infection). The sample titles of this study are shuffled in the database, so cell type and time point are left out; the donor was told from shared clones.

This clonotype has a handful of counts. The chain uses TRBV7-3 and TRBJ1-2; 7 nucleotides align to TRBD1. Germline V gives CDR1 SGHTA, CDR2 FQGTGA. CDR3 length equals 13 residues. Trimming took 4 bases from V and 4 from J; bases not matched to a gene: 3. CDR3 protein: CASSSQGSYGYTF. CDR3 nucleotide sequence: TGTGCCAGCAGCTCACAGGGGAGCTATGGCTACACCTTC.

V and J are TRBV29-1 and TRBJ2-7; 12 bases align to TRBD2. The CDR3 is made up of 15 amino acids. In germline, CDR1 is SQVTM, CDR2 ANQGSEA. V trimming: 6 bases; J trimming: 3 bases; junction bases outside the gene matches: 9. The CDR3 DNA is TGCAGCGTCCTCGGACTAGCGGGAAGTATCTACGAGCAGTACTTC. Protein sequence: CSVLGLAGSIYEQYF.

The V gene is TRBV9, the J gene TRBJ2-1; TRBD1 or TRBD2 may be the D gene (6 bases each). The CDR3 runs to 14 residues. Germline-derived CDR1 and CDR2 are SGDLS and YYNGEE. The V gene lost 3 bases and the J gene lost 9 bases, with 16 bases spanning the gap. The CDR3 sequence: CASSETSGGGEQFF. The CDR3 DNA sequence: TGTGCCAGCAGCGAGACCTCCGGGGGCGGTGAGCAGTTCTTC.